In this sample, the clone carrying this T cell receptor beta chain turned up a few times. As yet, its antigen is unknown. The data were taken from a study of CD8+CD57+ T cells in acquired aplastic anemia. Study-level information: Sorted cells (CD4+ and CD8+) yielded DNA amounts that averaged approximately 3 ug. Healthy donor sequencing depth: 9.5 million to 10.8 million CD4+, roughly 12 million CD8+ reads.

Study outcomes and limitations: A set of twenty-nine CD8+ CDR3 sequences was shared between patients and controls, and these sequences appeared highly expressed in patients. Patients and controls were not found to differ significantly in CD8+ Simpson's diversity.

Genomic DNA constituted the template upon which TCR beta VDJ and CDR3 profiling was performed. TCRdb ran MiXCR on the reads and lists one entry per CDR3 protein. The repertoire holds about 160,000 distinct CDR3 sequences, with roughly 47% as singletons. The material sequenced was sorted CD4+, CD8+, or CD8+CD57+ T cells (not recorded which) from PBMCs. This clonotype was sampled from a human donor in good health.

Written as DNA, the CDR3 is TGCAGTGCTACTCCCGATTTGCTCGGGGGGTCTGAAGCTTTCTTT. Translating it yields CSATPDLLGGSEAFF. The chain has TRBV20-1 and TRBJ1-1, with D possibly TRBD1 on 5 matching bases. The CDR3 has 15 amino acids. CDR1 is DFQATT, CDR2 SNEGSKA, per germline (reference sequence). Trimming cost V 4 bases and J 6 bases, with 21 bases left between them.